This T cell receptor (beta chain) was sequenced during a study of long-term antiretroviral therapy in people with HIV. Study-wide points: Following ART, diversity rose but still fell short of transplant donor controls.

None of the participants with HIV were treated outside the United States. For this clone: What it binds is unknown.

Looked up from germline, CDR1 is MNHEY and CDR2 is SVGAGI. CDR3 size: 15 residues. Trimming shortened V by 6 bases and J by 10 bases, and 19 bases separated the two germline ends. Samples were assayed with immunoSEQ v3.0 at survey level. The repertoire was sequenced with immunoSEQ multiplex PCR; TCRdb's copy has only in-frame clones and lacks some. The sample holds 15,000 to 20,000 clones, more than 85% seen once. The origin of this receptor is a woman in her forties with HIV. Material: unsorted PBMCs, obtained 0.6 years after starting antiretroviral therapy. The J gene is TRBJ1-6, the V gene TRBV6-5; D is uncertain. In DNA, the CDR3 is TGTGCCAGCAGACCTCCGGGCAGGTCGGAATCACCCCTCCACTTT. Encoded protein: CASRPPGRSESPLHF.